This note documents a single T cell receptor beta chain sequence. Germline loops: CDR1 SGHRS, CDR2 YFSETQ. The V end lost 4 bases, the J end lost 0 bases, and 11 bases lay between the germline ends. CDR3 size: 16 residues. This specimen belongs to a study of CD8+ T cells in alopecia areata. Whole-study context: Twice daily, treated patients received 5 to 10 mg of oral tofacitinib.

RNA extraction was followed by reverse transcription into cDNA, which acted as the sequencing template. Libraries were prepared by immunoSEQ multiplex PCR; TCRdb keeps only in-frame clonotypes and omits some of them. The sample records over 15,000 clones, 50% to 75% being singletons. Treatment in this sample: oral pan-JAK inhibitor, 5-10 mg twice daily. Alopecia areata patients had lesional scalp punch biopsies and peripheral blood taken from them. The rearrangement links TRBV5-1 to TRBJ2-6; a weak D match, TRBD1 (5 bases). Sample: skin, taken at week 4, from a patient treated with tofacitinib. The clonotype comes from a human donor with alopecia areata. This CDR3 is CASSLTVSSGANVLTF. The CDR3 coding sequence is TGCGCCAGCAGCCTGACAGTCAGCTCTGGGGCCAACGTCCTGACTTTC.